The following is a TCR beta chain sequence with its context. Here immunoSEQ multiplex PCR was the method, and the copy in TCRdb shows in-frame clones only, minus some. The data show around 71,000 clones, with roughly three quarters seen just once and about 3.6% held by the top ten. The data stem from a study of early stage breast cancer tumors. Across the study: Of some 17 invasive breast tumors, 11 to 12 were hormone receptor-positive, HER2-negative.

The germline V gene has CDR1 LNHDA and CDR2 SQIVND (reference sequence). The CDR3 has 14 amino acids. With 9 bases removed from V and 7 bases from J, the gap between germline ends came to 21 bases. J is TRBJ1-2 and V is TRBV19, with no clear D. The sequenced sample was blood. The receptor's source is a person between 55 and 70 years old with breast cancer. For the CDR3, the DNA is TGTGCCAGCCGACTTATAGCGGGTGCAGGTGGCTACACCTTC. Translated, it gives CASRLIAGAGGYTF.